The entry below describes one TCR beta chain. The data derive from a study of blood T cell repertoires in COVID-19. Study details: Spain, Italy and the United States supplied samples that represented acute and convalescent COVID-19. PBMCs, B-cell-depleted T cells, or T cells were the source of the cDNA or gDNA that made up the material.

CDR3 length: 16 residues. The germline gives CDR1 LNHDA, CDR2 SQIVND (reference sequence). The junction had 0 bases not matched to a gene; V was cut back by 1 base and J by 4 bases. Original handling: Nucleated cell number was recorded as an estimate derived from reference gene primer amplification. Some clones are missing from TCRdb's copy, which holds only in-frame ones; the method was immunoSEQ multiplex PCR. That table supplies the V and J calls and clone size; D and trimming were determined from the DNA. The table lists about 220,000 clones, around 80% of them singletons. This clonotype was obtained from a woman between 65 and 79 years old with acute or convalescent COVID-19. Material for sequencing was peripheral blood. V is TRBV19 and J is TRBJ2-2, with 13 bases lining up with TRBD2. DNA for the CDR3: TGTGCCAGTAGTATAGGACTAGCGGGGGGCACCGGGGAGCTGTTTTTT. The encoded protein is CASSIGLAGGTGELFF. Filled out from reference TRBV19 and TRBJ2-2, the complete variable domain reads DGGITQSPKYLFRKEGQNVTLSCEQNLNHDAMYWYRQDPGQGLRLIYYSQIVNDFQKGDIAEGYSVSREKKESFPLTVTSAQKNPTAFYLCASSIGLAGGTGELFFGEGSRLTVL.